These 29 T cell receptor beta chains came from one sample sequenced in a study of CD8 T cells in ankylosing spondylitis. From the 5' RACE reads, TCRdb called clonotypes with MiXCR, one entry per CDR3 protein. Of about 130,000 distinct CDR3 sequences listed, over 6.5% are singletons. The sequenced sample was blood, either unsorted or a sorted T cell fraction (not recorded which). The receptor source for this set is a male donor with ankylosing spondylitis or in good health (not recorded which).

In its sample, this clonotype was seen many times. This chain's CDR3 is CASSSGGTSGANVLTF. The CDR3 DNA follows: TGTGCCAGCAGCTCTGGCGGGACCTCTGGGGCCAACGTCCTGACTTTC. V gene TRBV7-8 combines with J gene TRBJ2-6; D may be TRBD2 (6 bases). The CDR3 length is 16 residues. Trimming took off 4 bases at V and 0 bases at J, with 10 bases between the two ends. Germline lookup yields CDR1 SGHVS and CDR2 FQNEAQ.

CDR3 region: CSEGLSKGYTF. CDR3 in DNA: TGCAGTGAGGGCCTCTCGAAGGGCTACACCTTC. V usage is TRBV20-1 and J usage is TRBJ1-2; D ambiguous. The CDR3 totals 11 residues. Germline V lookup: CDR1 DFQATT, CDR2 SNEGSKA (reference sequence). V gave up 7 bases and J gave up 8 bases, with 14 bases separating them.

Many counts were recorded for this clonotype. V gene TRBV5-1 combines with J gene TRBJ2-7, with D possibly TRBD1 on 5 matching bases. The CDR3 extends over 14 amino acids. Per germline, CDR1 SGHRS and CDR2 YFSETQ. The V gene lost 2 bases and the J gene lost 3 bases, with 12 bases spanning the gap. The CDR3 DNA reads TGCGCCAGCAGCTTAGGGGCGAACGACTACGAGCAGTACTTC. Translated, it gives CASSLGANDYEQYF.

Many counts were recorded for this clonotype. This CDR3 is CASSYSGDTQYF. The DNA for the CDR3 is TGTGCCAGCAGTTACTCAGGAGATACGCAGTATTTT. This chain uses TRBV6-5 with TRBJ2-3; D unclear. V was clipped by 0 bases and J by 5 bases, with 3 bases between them. This CDR3 spans 12 amino acids. CDR1 and CDR2 (germline): MNHEY, SVGAGI.

This clonotype was picked up many times. The chain joins TRBV4-2 to TRBJ2-4; TRBD1 agrees at 10 bases. The CDR3 length is 16 residues. Germline CDR1 reads LGHNA; CDR2 reads YNFKEQ. Losses at the gene ends were 3 bases for V and 0 bases for J; bases not matched to a gene: 2. Here the CDR3 reads CASSQGQGLAKNIQYF. The CDR3 DNA follows: TGTGCCAGCAGCCAGGGACAGGGGTTAGCCAAAAACATTCAGTACTTC.

This clonotype was observed at least ten times. The CDR3 coding sequence is TGCAGCGCGACGGACTACATGAAGTACAATGAGCAGTTCTTC. This encodes CSATDYMKYNEQFF. This rearrangement joins TRBV29-1 to TRBJ2-1; tentative D call: TRBD2 (6 bases). The germline gives CDR1 SQVTM, CDR2 ANQGSEA. The CDR3 is made up of 14 amino acids. With 7 bases removed from V and 4 bases from J, the gap between germline ends came to 17 bases.

The V gene is TRBV28, the J gene TRBJ1-1, with 7 bases identical to TRBD1. The CDR3 covers 14 residues. The J segment lost 1 base and the V segment lost 6 bases, leaving 5 bases of the junction unmatched. Per the germline V gene, CDR1 is MDHEN and CDR2 is SYDVKM. The CDR3 reads CASSTGQANTEAFF. The CDR3 nucleotides read TGTGCCAGCAGCACCGGACAGGCGAACACTGAAGCTTTCTTT.

This rearrangement joins TRBV5-5 to TRBJ1-1; D possibly corresponds to TRBD1 (5 bases). V gave up 4 bases and J gave up 10 bases, with 23 bases separating them. Germline CDR1 SGHKS, CDR2 YYEKEE (reference sequence). The CDR3 runs 15 residues. Here the CDR3 reads CASSPPGGIESGAFF. The DNA for the CDR3 is TGTGCCAGCAGCCCGCCGGGGGGTATAGAGTCGGGAGCTTTCTTT. Full variable domain (rest looked up from reference TRBV5-5 and TRBJ1-1): DAGVTQSPTHLIKTRGQQVTLRCSPISGHKSVSWYQQVLGQGPQFIFQYYEKEERGRGNFPDRFSARQFPNYSSELNVNALLLGDSALYLCASSPPGGIESGAFFGQGTRLTVV.

This clonotype appeared many times. The chain joins TRBV7-8 to TRBJ2-2, with 10 bases that match TRBD2. From germline, CDR1 is SGHVS and CDR2 FQNEAQ. CDR3 length equals 16 residues. V lost 1 base, J lost 1 base, and 0 bases stayed unmatched. The CDR3 sequence: CASSLGTSGNTGELFF. The CDR3 DNA reads as TGTGCCAGCAGCTTAGGGACTAGCGGGAACACCGGGGAGCTGTTTTTT.

This clonotype was recorded at least ten times. This chain joins TRBV29-1 and TRBJ2-7, with TRBD1 identical over 8 bases. The J segment lost 7 bases and the V segment lost 5 bases, leaving 10 bases of the junction unmatched. Germline CDR1 SQVTM, CDR2 ANQGSEA. The CDR3 consists of 13 residues. The CDR3 loop reads CSVQQDRDLEQYF. The CDR3, as DNA: TGCAGCGTTCAGCAGGACAGGGACCTAGAGCAGTACTTC.

This clonotype was observed many times. The rearrangement joins TRBV12-3 or TRBV12-4 to TRBJ1-1; maybe TRBD1 (5 bases). The CDR3 contains 13 residues. Trimming removed 3 bases from V and 4 bases from J, with 9 bases in between. The CDR3 loop reads CASSFPRGTEAFF. CDR3 in DNA: TGTGCCAGCAGTTTTCCTAGGGGCACTGAAGCTTTCTTT.

This clonotype was seen repeatedly, ten times or more. The chain couples TRBV20-1 to TRBJ2-5; 10 bases are a match to TRBD1. Looked up from germline, CDR1 is DFQATT and CDR2 is SNEGSKA (reference sequence). This CDR3 is built from 15 residues. V was clipped by 6 bases and J by 7 bases; unmatched bases: 14. CDR3 sequence (DNA): TGCAGTGCGCAAAGACAGGGGGCACCACTCGCGACCCAGTACTTC. Protein sequence: CSAQRQGAPLATQYF.

In its sample, this clonotype was seen many times. This sequence joins TRBV6-4 and TRBJ2-3; 7 nucleotides align to TRBD1. Trimming removed 4 bases from V and 4 bases from J; junction bases left unmatched: 2. Germline CDR1 is MRHNA and CDR2 is SNTAGT. The CDR3 covers 13 residues. CDR3 DNA sequence: TGTGCCAGCAGTGCCCAGGGGGCAGATACGCAGTATTTT. Its translation: CASSAQGADTQYF.

This clonotype came up many times. This chain connects TRBV5-5 to TRBJ2-7; possible D gene TRBD1, 7 bases. CDR3 length equals 14 residues. V dropped 4 bases and J dropped 3 bases, with 14 bases sitting between them. The germline V gene has CDR1 SGHKS and CDR2 YYEKEE (reference sequence). The CDR3 bases are TGTGCCAGCAGCGGAAACAGGGGACTCTACGAGCAGTACTTC. Protein product: CASSGNRGLYEQYF.

This clonotype was detected ten times or more. J is TRBJ1-4 and V is TRBV29-1; perhaps TRBD1 as D (6 bases). Germline V lookup: CDR1 SQVTM, CDR2 ANQGSEA. This CDR3 is built from 15 residues. Trimming took off 3 bases at V and 3 bases at J, with 14 bases between the two ends. CDR3 in DNA: TGCAGCGTTGAGGATGGGGGGCAGCCTAATGAAAAACTGTTTTTT. It codes for CSVEDGGQPNEKLFF. The complete variable domain, with remaining parts taken from reference TRBV29-1 and TRBJ1-4, reads SAVISQKPSRDICQRGTSLTIQCQVDSQVTMMFWYRQQPGQSLTLIATANQGSEATYESGFVIDKFPISRPNLTFSTLTVSNMSPEDSSIYLCSVEDGGQPNEKLFFGSGTQLSVL.

This clonotype has at least ten counts. This chain links TRBV7-2 with TRBJ2-1, with D possibly matching TRBD2 (6 bases). V was clipped by 2 bases and J by 0 bases, with 11 bases between them. CDR1 is SGHTA and CDR2 is FQGNSA in the germline V gene. CDR3 size: 16 residues. The CDR3 DNA reads as TGTGCCAGCAGCTTACAGGGCGGGACCTCCTACAATGAGCAGTTCTTC. Its protein product is CASSLQGGTSYNEQFF.

This clonotype was detected many times. CDR3 bases: TGTGCCAGCAGCTACGGCCAGGAGATCTTTAACTATGGCTACACCTTC. Protein sequence: CASSYGQEIFNYGYTF. The chain carries TRBV12-3 or TRBV12-4 and TRBJ1-2; unclear D gene. Trimming removed 6 bases at V and 1 base at J, with 18 bases between. The CDR3 sequence is 16 residues long.

This clonotype has a count of ten or more. The rearrangement joins TRBV29-1 to TRBJ2-1, with unresolved D. Germline V lookup: CDR1 SQVTM, CDR2 ANQGSEA. Deletions cut 3 bases from V and 7 bases from J, with 13 bases between. The CDR3 has 13 residues. The DNA for the CDR3 is TGCAGCGTTGAGCAGGATAAGGGTAATGAGCAGTTCTTC. Protein sequence: CSVEQDKGNEQFF.

The J gene is TRBJ2-3, the V gene TRBV19, with D possibly matching TRBD2 (5 bases). The V and J ends lost 10 bases and 1 base respectively, with 15 bases between them. Per the germline V gene, CDR1 is LNHDA and CDR2 is SQIVND (reference sequence). CDR3 length equals 14 residues. Here the CDR3 reads CATGEEMGTDTQYF. CDR3 bases: TGTGCCACCGGGGAAGAGATGGGCACAGATACGCAGTATTTT.

Notes on this clonotype: This clone may be a read error of a much larger clone one base away. CDR3 loop: CASSSSMSEKLFF. CDR3 DNA sequence: TGTGCCAGCAGTTCATCAATGAGCGAAAAACTGTTTTTT. V gene TRBV12-3 or TRBV12-4 combines with J gene TRBJ1-4; D unresolved. The CDR3 has 13 residues. Trimming stripped 4 bases from V and 8 bases from J, with 11 bases between.

At least ten counts were recorded for this clonotype. The chain has TRBV20-1 and TRBJ2-2, with TRBD2 matching over 11 bases. Per germline, CDR1 DFQATT and CDR2 SNEGSKA (reference sequence). The CDR3 runs 17 residues. With 1 base clipped from V and 2 bases from J, the junction kept 6 bases outside the gene matches. The CDR3 here is CSARGPSGGTNTGELFF. The DNA for the CDR3 is TGCAGTGCTAGAGGGCCTAGCGGGGGGACAAACACCGGGGAGCTGTTTTTT.

There are many counts of this clonotype. CDR3 in DNA: TGTGCCAGCAGCTCGGGACGGCGAATGAACACTGAAGCTTTCTTT. Translating gives CASSSGRRMNTEAFF. The chain has TRBV7-9 and TRBJ1-1; weak D call: TRBD1 (5 bases). This CDR3 contains 15 residues. V was shortened by 4 bases and J by 0 bases, with 12 bases between the two germline ends. Germline CDR1 is SEHNR and CDR2 is FQNEAQ (reference sequence).

This clonotype has at least ten counts. V gene TRBV20-1 combines with J gene TRBJ2-2; TRBD2 matches at 9 bases. In germline, CDR1 is DFQATT, CDR2 SNEGSKA (reference sequence). The CDR3 consists of 15 residues. The V gene end was trimmed by 4 bases and the J gene end by 3 bases; junction bases not matched to a gene: 6. CDR3 protein: CSATPSGAYTGELFF. CDR3 DNA sequence: TGCAGTGCTACCCCTAGCGGGGCGTACACCGGGGAGCTGTTTTTT.

The table lists this clonotype with many counts. The V gene is TRBV5-5, the J gene TRBJ2-3; 7 bases are a match to TRBD2. The V segment lost 4 bases and the J segment 4 bases; nucleotides outside the gene matches: 9. This CDR3 contains 15 residues. The germline V gene encodes CDR1 SGHKS and CDR2 YYEKEE (reference sequence). Here the CDR3 reads CASSPTSASPDTQYF. Written as DNA, the CDR3 is TGTGCCAGCAGCCCTACTAGCGCTTCTCCAGATACGCAGTATTTT.

The table lists this clonotype with many counts. This chain uses TRBV4-3 with TRBJ2-1, with 11 nucleotides matching TRBD2. Looked up from germline, CDR1 is LGHNA and CDR2 is YSLEER. The V and J ends lost 4 bases and 0 bases, in that order; junction bases with no gene match: 14. This CDR3 is 20 amino acids long. CDR3 amino acids: CASSLTVPGLADLSYNEQFF. CDR3 DNA: TGCGCCAGCAGCCTGACCGTACCGGGACTAGCGGACCTCTCCTACAATGAGCAGTTCTTC.

This clonotype was observed at least ten times. The chain has TRBV20-1 and TRBJ1-5, with no clear D. This CDR3 has 12 amino acids. Germline V gene sequence: CDR1 DFQATT, CDR2 SNEGSKA (reference sequence). The V gene lost 5 bases and the J gene lost 7 bases, with 12 bases spanning the gap. The CDR3 spells CSAVRQNQPQHF. CDR3 DNA sequence: TGCAGTGCTGTAAGGCAGAACCAGCCCCAGCATTTT.

This clonotype was detected ten times or more. This sequence joins TRBV12-3 or TRBV12-4 and TRBJ1-2; D possibly corresponds to TRBD1 (6 bases). Trimming stripped 3 bases from V and 1 base from J, with 12 bases between. The CDR3 length is 15 residues. CDR3 coding DNA: TGTGCCAGCAGTTTGTCCAGGGGTCTTAACTATGGCTACACCTTC. The encoded protein is CASSLSRGLNYGYTF.

This clonotype was observed at least ten times. V is TRBV11-1 and J is TRBJ2-7, with D possibly being TRBD2 (5 bases). CDR3 length equals 14 residues. Germline assignment: CDR1 SGHAT and CDR2 FQDESV (reference sequence). V lost 3 bases, J lost 12 bases, and 21 bases lay in between. This chain's CDR3 is CASSFGTEVGGRYF. For the CDR3, the DNA is TGTGCCAGCAGCTTCGGCACGGAGGTCGGTGGACGGTACTTC.

This clonotype was detected many times. The chain uses TRBV20-1 and TRBJ1-4; TRBD1 aligns across 7 bases. The V and J ends lost 2 bases and 3 bases, in that order; junction bases with no gene match: 3. The CDR3 spans 14 residues. Germline V lookup: CDR1 DFQATT, CDR2 SNEGSKA (reference sequence). The CDR3 loop is CSARTGQPNEKLFF. The CDR3 nucleotides are TGCAGTGCTAGAACGGGACAGCCTAATGAAAAACTGTTTTTT.